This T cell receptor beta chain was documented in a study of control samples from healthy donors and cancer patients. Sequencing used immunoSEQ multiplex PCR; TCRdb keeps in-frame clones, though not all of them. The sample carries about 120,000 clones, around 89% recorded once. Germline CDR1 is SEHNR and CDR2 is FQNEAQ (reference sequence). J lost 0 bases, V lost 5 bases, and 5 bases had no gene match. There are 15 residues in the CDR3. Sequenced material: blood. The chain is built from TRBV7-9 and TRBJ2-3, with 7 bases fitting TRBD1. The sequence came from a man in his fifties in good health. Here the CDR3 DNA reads TGTGCCAGCAGCGAGACAGGGCCGAGCACAGATACGCAGTATTTT. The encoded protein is CASSETGPSTDTQYF.